The 10 T cell receptor beta chains below were found in one sample sequenced in a study of blood T cell repertoires in COVID-19. This table comes from immunoSEQ multiplex PCR, and its TCRdb copy is limited to in-frame clones, with some not included. The sample holds 150,000 or so clones; roughly 83% are singletons and the top ten take around 13%. What was sequenced was PBMCs or T cells enriched from blood (not recorded which). These receptors came from a woman aged 55-69 years who had recovered from COVID-19.

This clone was counted a few times. The rearrangement uses TRBV11-2 and TRBJ1-5, with D perhaps TRBD1 (5 bases). Trimming took off 6 bases at V and 4 bases at J, with 10 bases between the two ends. The germline gives CDR1 SGHAT, CDR2 FQNNGV. The CDR3 loop spans 13 amino acids. This CDR3 is CASSSGLNQPQHF. CDR3 coding DNA: TGTGCCAGCAGTTCAGGGCTGAATCAGCCCCAGCATTTT.

V gene TRBV7-8 combines with J gene TRBJ2-3; D may be TRBD2 (5 bases). This CDR3 region has 15 residues. Trimming shortened V by 1 base and J by 3 bases, and 11 bases separated the two germline ends. CDR1 is SGHVS and CDR2 is FQNEAQ in the germline V gene. This chain's CDR3 is CASSLGLERTDTQYF. CDR3 DNA sequence: TGTGCCAGCAGCTTAGGGCTAGAGCGGACAGATACGCAGTATTTT.

The rearrangement links TRBV2 to TRBJ1-1; 7 bases fit TRBD1. CDR3 length equals 14 residues. The junction had 6 bases not matched to a gene; V was cut back by 7 bases and J by 1 base. The germline CDR1 and CDR2 sequences are SNHLY and FYNNEI. CDR3 in DNA: TGTGCCAGCAACCGACAGGGTACGAACACTGAAGCTTTCTTT. It encodes CASNRQGTNTEAFF.

The chain has TRBV3-1 (or the pseudogene TRBV3-2) and TRBJ1-2; TRBD1 might be the D (5 bases). The germline V and J ends were trimmed by 5 bases and 7 bases, with 8 bases remaining between them. This CDR3 is built from 11 residues. Per the germline V gene, CDR1 is LGHDT and CDR2 is YNNKEL (reference sequence). For the CDR3, the DNA is TGTGCCAGCAGCTCCCAGGGTGGCTACACCTTC. Translated, it gives CASSSQGGYTF.

CDR3 coding DNA: TGTGCCAGCAGCCGGGGAGGGAACTATGGCTACACCTTC. Residues: CASSRGGNYGYTF. The gene calls are TRBV7-8 and TRBJ1-2; D gene uncertain. Trimming cost V 5 bases and J 2 bases, with 9 bases left between them. Germline CDR1 reads SGHVS; CDR2 reads FQNEAQ. This CDR3 has 13 residues.

The chain recombines TRBV11-1 with TRBJ2-2, with 9 nucleotides matching TRBD1. The CDR3 has 16 residues. The germline gives CDR1 SGHAT, CDR2 FQDESV (reference sequence). With 5 bases clipped from V and 7 bases from J, the junction kept 11 bases outside the gene matches. CDR3 in DNA: TGTGCCAGCAGCCACCTAACACAGGGGGCGATCGGGGAGCTGTTTTTT. Translation gives CASSHLTQGAIGELFF.

J is TRBJ1-1 and V is TRBV2, with a weak D call TRBD1 (6 bases). The CDR3 contains 14 residues. V lost 4 bases and J lost 0, with 9 bases in between. Per the germline V gene, CDR1 is SNHLY and CDR2 is FYNNEI. CDR3 in amino acids: CASSAEGVNTEAFF. The CDR3 DNA reads TGTGCCAGCAGTGCAGAGGGGGTGAACACTGAAGCTTTCTTT.

This chain joins TRBV30 and TRBJ1-2, with D hard to call. The CDR3 extends over 15 amino acids. Trimming removed 3 bases from V and 5 bases from J, with 19 bases in between. Germline CDR1 and CDR2: GTSNPN and SVGIG (reference sequence). The CDR3 sequence is CAWSTWDRTTYGYTF. The CDR3 DNA follows: TGTGCCTGGAGCACTTGGGATCGGACTACGTATGGCTACACCTTC.

The V call is TRBV30, the J call TRBJ2-3, with TRBD2 identical over 9 bases. J gave up 4 bases and V 1 base, and 6 bases lay outside the gene matches. CDR3 size: 15 residues. From germline, CDR1 is GTSNPN and CDR2 SVGIG (reference sequence). CDR3 sequence (DNA): TGTGCCTGGAGTGAGGGACTAGCTGAGGCAGATACGCAGTATTTT. Its translation: CAWSEGLAEADTQYF.

The chain combines TRBV5-1 with TRBJ1-1; D remains ambiguous. The V gene's germline CDR1 is SGHRS and CDR2 YFSETQ. This CDR3 is built from 14 residues. V was shortened by 0 bases and J by 3 bases, with 9 bases between the two germline ends. CDR3 sequence: CASSLEAGYTEAFF. The DNA for the CDR3 is TGCGCCAGCAGCTTGGAGGCGGGCTACACTGAAGCTTTCTTT.